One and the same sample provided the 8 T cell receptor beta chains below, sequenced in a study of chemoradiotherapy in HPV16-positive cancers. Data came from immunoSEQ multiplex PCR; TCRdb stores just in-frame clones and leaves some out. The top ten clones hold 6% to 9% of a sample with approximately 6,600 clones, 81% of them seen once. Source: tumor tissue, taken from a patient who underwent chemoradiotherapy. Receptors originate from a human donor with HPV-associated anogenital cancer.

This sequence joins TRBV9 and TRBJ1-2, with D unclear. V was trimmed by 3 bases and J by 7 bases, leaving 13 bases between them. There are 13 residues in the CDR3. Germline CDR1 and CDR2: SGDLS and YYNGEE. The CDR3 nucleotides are TGTGCCAGCAGCGCTGGGGTGCTACGTGGCTACACCTTC. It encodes CASSAGVLRGYTF.

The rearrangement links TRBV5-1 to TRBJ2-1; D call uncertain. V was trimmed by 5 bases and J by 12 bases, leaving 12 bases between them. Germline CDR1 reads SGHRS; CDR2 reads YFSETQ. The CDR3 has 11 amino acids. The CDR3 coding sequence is TGCGCCAGCAGAGACGGTGTGATGCAGTTCTTC. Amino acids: CASRDGVMQFF. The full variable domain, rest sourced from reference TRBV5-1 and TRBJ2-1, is KAGVTQTPRYLIKTRGQQVTLSCSPISGHRSVSWYQQTPGQGLQFLFEYFSETQRNKGNFPGRFSGRQFSNSRSEMNVSTLELGDSALYLCASRDGVMQFFGPGTRLTVL.

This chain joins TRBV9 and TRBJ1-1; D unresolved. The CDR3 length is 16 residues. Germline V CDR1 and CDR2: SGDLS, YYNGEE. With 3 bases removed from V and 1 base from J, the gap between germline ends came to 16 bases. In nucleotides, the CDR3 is TGTGCCAGCAGCGAGACCCACGGGGTCGGGAACACTGAAGCTTTCTTT. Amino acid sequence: CASSETHGVGNTEAFF.

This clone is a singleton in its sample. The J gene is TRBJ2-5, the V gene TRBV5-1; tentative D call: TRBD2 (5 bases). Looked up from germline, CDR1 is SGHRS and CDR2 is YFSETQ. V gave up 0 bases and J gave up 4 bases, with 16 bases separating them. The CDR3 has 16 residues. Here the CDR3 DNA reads TGCGCCAGCAGCTTGGCCGGGCTAGCCTCGATAGAGACCCAGTACTTC. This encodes CASSLAGLASIETQYF.

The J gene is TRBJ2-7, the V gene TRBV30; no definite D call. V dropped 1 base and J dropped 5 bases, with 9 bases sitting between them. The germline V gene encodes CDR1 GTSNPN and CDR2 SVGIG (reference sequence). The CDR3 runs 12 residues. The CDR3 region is CAWSAIEDEQYF. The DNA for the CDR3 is TGTGCCTGGAGTGCCATCGAGGACGAGCAGTACTTC.

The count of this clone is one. CDR3 loop: CANRRDPRAGYTF. In nucleotides, the CDR3 is TGTGCCAATCGCCGGGACCCCCGCGCTGGCTACACCTTC. The V call is TRBV2, the J call TRBJ1-2; D possibly corresponds to TRBD1 (5 bases). The germline V and J ends were trimmed by 10 bases and 7 bases, with 19 bases remaining between them. Germline-derived CDR1 and CDR2 are SNHLY and FYNNEI. CDR3 length: 13 residues.

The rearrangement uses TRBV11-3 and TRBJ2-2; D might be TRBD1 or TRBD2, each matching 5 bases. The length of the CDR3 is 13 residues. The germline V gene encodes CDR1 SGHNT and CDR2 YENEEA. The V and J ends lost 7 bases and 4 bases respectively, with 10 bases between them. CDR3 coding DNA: TGTGCCAGCACCGGGGCGCGCACCGGGGAGCTGTTTTTT. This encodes CASTGARTGELFF.

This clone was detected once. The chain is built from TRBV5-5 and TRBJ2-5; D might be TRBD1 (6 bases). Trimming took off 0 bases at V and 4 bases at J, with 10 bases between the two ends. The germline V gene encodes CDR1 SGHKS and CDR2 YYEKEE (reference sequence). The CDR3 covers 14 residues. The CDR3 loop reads CASSLDRAVETQYF. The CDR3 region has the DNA TGTGCCAGCAGCTTGGACAGGGCGGTAGAGACCCAGTACTTC.